Each of the 28 T cell receptor beta chains below was sequenced from the same sample in a study of T-cell reconstitution after alpha-beta-depleted transplantation in children. Unique molecular identifiers were used to barcode this TCRbeta library. TCRdb redid the calling of the PCR reads with MiXCR, one entry per CDR3 protein. This sample yields 210,000 or so distinct CDR3 sequences, of which approximately 10% are seen a single time; roughly 30% belongs to the top ten. The material was PBMCs, obtained before TCRalphabeta/CD19-depleted stem cell transplant. The receptors derive from a child less than two years old with acute myeloid leukemia, due to receive a stem cell transplant.

This clonotype was counted many times. This chain uses TRBV20-1 with TRBJ1-2; 11 nucleotides line up with TRBD1. V lost 6 bases to trimming and J lost 3 bases; unmatched junction nucleotides: 3. CDR1 DFQATT and CDR2 SNEGSKA come from the germline V gene (reference sequence). The CDR3 extends over 13 amino acids. The CDR3 DNA reads as TGCAGTGCCAGGACAGGGGGCGACTATGGCTACACCTTC. Its protein product is CSARTGGDYGYTF.

The chain is built from TRBV20-1 and TRBJ2-5; 8 bases match TRBD2. CDR3 length equals 15 residues. V lost 0 bases, J lost 5 bases, and 8 bases stayed unmatched. Germline V gene lookup returns CDR1 DFQATT and CDR2 SNEGSKA (reference sequence). The CDR3 region has the DNA TGCAGTGCTAGAGATAGGGCGGGGGGCGCGGAGACCCAGTACTTC. This codes for CSARDRAGGAETQYF.

This clonotype was detected only a few times. This chain uses TRBV20-1 with TRBJ2-1; D is possibly TRBD2 (5 bases). The ends were cut back, 0 bases at V and 9 bases at J, with 18 bases in the middle. Germline V lookup: CDR1 DFQATT, CDR2 SNEGSKA (reference sequence). CDR3 length: 15 residues. CDR3 nucleotides: TGCAGTGCTAGAGATAGAGGTCTAGCTACCGGTGAGCAGTTCTTC. It translates to CSARDRGLATGEQFF.

CDR3 sequence: CANRLAGGYSYNEQFF. DNA of the CDR3: TGTGCCAACAGATTAGCGGGGGGGTACTCCTACAATGAGCAGTTCTTC. The chain uses TRBV11-2 and TRBJ2-1; TRBD2 aligns across 11 bases. The germline gives CDR1 SGHAT, CDR2 FQNNGV. The CDR3 has 16 residues. After removal of 10 bases from V and 0 bases from J, the junction contained 8 bases not matched to a gene.

This clonotype was observed at least ten times. The rearrangement joins TRBV6-1 to TRBJ2-5, with TRBD2 identical over 7 bases. Looked up from germline, CDR1 is MNHNS and CDR2 is SASEGT. Trimming cost V 6 bases and J 5 bases; bases outside gene matches: 15. CDR3 length equals 16 residues. CDR3 bases: TGTGCCAGCAGCCCAAGAAACGGGAGGTTGCAGGAGACCCAGTACTTC. Translating gives CASSPRNGRLQETQYF.

The rearrangement uses TRBV11-1 and TRBJ2-1; tentatively, D is TRBD2 (6 bases). The V end was cut by 0 bases, the J end by 2 bases, with 17 bases between. Germline V gene lookup returns CDR1 SGHAT and CDR2 FQDESV (reference sequence). The CDR3 has 18 amino acids. CDR3 amino acids: CASSLALLTSSPYNEQFF. In DNA form, the CDR3 reads TGTGCCAGCAGCTTAGCGCTCCTGACTAGTTCCCCCTACAATGAGCAGTTCTTC.

The sample holds many counts of this clonotype. This chain uses TRBV15 with TRBJ2-7, with D maybe TRBD2 (5 bases). CDR3 length: 12 residues. Germline V lookup: CDR1 LNHNV, CDR2 YYDKDF (reference sequence). V was clipped by 8 bases and J by 3 bases, with 11 bases between them. The CDR3 DNA follows: TGTGCCACCTCTAGCAGATACTACGAGCAGTACTTC. This encodes CATSSRYYEQYF.

This clonotype was detected ten times or more. V and J are TRBV11-3 and TRBJ2-7, with D uncertain. The V end lost 5 bases, the J end lost 5 bases, and 10 bases lay between the germline ends. Per the germline V gene, CDR1 is SGHNT and CDR2 is YENEEA. The CDR3 loop spans 12 amino acids. The CDR3 protein is CASSHQLHEQYF. CDR3 DNA sequence: TGTGCCAGCAGCCATCAACTCCACGAGCAGTACTTC.

This clonotype occurred many times. The chain uses TRBV7-9 and TRBJ2-1, with D possibly called TRBD1 or TRBD2 (6 bases each). The V end lost 6 bases, the J end lost 2 bases, and 14 bases lay between the germline ends. The CDR3 runs to 15 residues. Germline V gene data show CDR1 as SEHNR and CDR2 as FQNEAQ (reference sequence). CDR3 protein: CASSWGAGPYNEQFF. The CDR3 bases are TGTGCCAGCAGTTGGGGGGCGGGACCCTACAATGAGCAGTTCTTC.

This clonotype was observed many times. The chain employs TRBV7-2 and TRBJ2-1; 13 bases align to TRBD2. The CDR3 contains 15 residues. Germline assignment: CDR1 SGHTA and CDR2 FQGNSA. The ends lost 4 bases at V and 7 bases at J; junction bases unmatched: 4. The DNA of the CDR3 is TGTGCCAGCAGCTGGACTAGCGGGAGTGGGAATGAGCAGTTCTTC. This encodes CASSWTSGSGNEQFF.

This clonotype was seen repeatedly, ten times or more. The rearrangement uses TRBV11-2 and TRBJ2-2; D might be TRBD1 (5 bases). This CDR3 contains 15 residues. Germline loops: CDR1 SGHAT, CDR2 FQNNGV. V shed 8 bases and J shed 5 bases, with 18 bases lying between them. Here the CDR3 reads CASHQPGLWTGELFF. The CDR3 region has the DNA TGTGCCAGCCACCAGCCAGGGTTGTGGACCGGGGAGCTGTTTTTT.

At least ten counts were recorded for this clonotype. The CDR3 coding sequence is TGTGCCAGCAGTTTAGCGAGACAGCAAGAGACCCAGTACTTC. Translating it yields CASSLARQQETQYF. The chain recombines TRBV12-3 or TRBV12-4 with TRBJ2-5, with D perhaps TRBD1 (5 bases). The V gene lost 0 bases and the J gene lost 2 bases, with 7 bases spanning the gap. The CDR3 sequence is 14 residues long.

This chain links TRBV7-2 with TRBJ2-3, with 12 nucleotides matching TRBD2. Germline assignment: CDR1 SGHTA and CDR2 FQGNSA. J lost 7 bases, V lost 0 bases, and 8 bases had no gene match. This CDR3 comprises 17 residues. The CDR3 coding sequence is TGTGCCAGCAGCTTAGCAGTTTCTAGCGGGAGGGCGAATACGCAGTATTTT. Translated: CASSLAVSSGRANTQYF.

This clonotype was seen many times. The chain recombines TRBV7-9 with TRBJ2-7; 7 positions agree with TRBD1. V trimming: 5 bases; J trimming: 3 bases; junction bases outside the gene matches: 10. The CDR3 has 15 amino acids. Germline V gene data show CDR1 as SEHNR and CDR2 as FQNEAQ (reference sequence). CDR3 nucleotide sequence: TGTGCCAGCAGCCCGGCAGGGGGTGCCCGCTACGAGCAGTACTTC. Its translation is CASSPAGGARYEQYF.

This clonotype has a count of ten or more. This chain links TRBV29-1 with TRBJ1-1, with D possibly being TRBD1 (5 bases). Germline V gene lookup returns CDR1 SQVTM and CDR2 ANQGSEA. The CDR3 is 14 residues long. The V end was cut by 4 bases, the J end by 1 base, with 13 bases between. Here the CDR3 reads CSVARRGWNTEAFF. The CDR3 DNA follows: TGCAGCGTTGCTAGGAGGGGTTGGAACACTGAAGCTTTCTTT. The entire variable domain, with the rest obtained from reference TRBV29-1 and TRBJ1-1, is as follows: SAVISQKPSRDICQRGTSLTIQCQVDSQVTMMFWYRQQPGQSLTLIATANQGSEATYESGFVIDKFPISRPNLTFSTLTVSNMSPEDSSIYLCSVARRGWNTEAFFGQGTRLTVV.

The table lists this clonotype with a count of one. The gene calls are TRBV23-1 and TRBJ1-2, with D perhaps matching TRBD1 (5 bases). TRBV23-1 is an ORF; its function is uncertain. Trimming left V 10 bases short and J 4 bases short, with 13 bases between. The CDR3 has 12 residues. CDR3 residues: CAKWGVGYGYTF. The CDR3 coding sequence is TGCGCCAAGTGGGGGGTTGGCTATGGCTACACCTTC.

This clonotype was recorded at least ten times. This chain links TRBV5-5 with TRBJ1-3; D is ambiguous. V lost 0 bases and J 0 bases, leaving 7 bases between the germline ends. CDR3 size: 15 residues. CDR1 is SGHKS and CDR2 is YYEKEE in the germline V gene (reference sequence). The CDR3 bases are TGTGCCAGCAGCTTGGGTGGGAACTCTGGAAACACCATATATTTT. As protein: CASSLGGNSGNTIYF.

This rearrangement joins TRBV3-1 to TRBJ2-2, with D perhaps matching TRBD1 (5 bases). With 0 bases removed from V and 5 bases from J, the gap between germline ends came to 10 bases. CDR1 and CDR2 from the germline V gene are LGHDT and YNNKEL (reference sequence). CDR3 size: 15 residues. The CDR3 loop is CASSQDTRVTGELFF. CDR3 nucleotide sequence: TGTGCCAGCAGCCAAGATACCAGGGTGACCGGGGAGCTGTTTTTT. Full variable domain (missing parts from reference TRBV3-1 and TRBJ2-2): DTAVSQTPKYLVTQMGNDKSIKCEQNLGHDTMYWYKQDSKKFLKIMFSYNNKELIINETVPNRFSPKSPDKAHLNLHINSLELGDSAVYFCASSQDTRVTGELFFGEGSRLTVL.

In its sample, this clonotype was seen many times. V and J are TRBV14 and TRBJ1-2; D uncertain. In germline, CDR1 is SGHDN, CDR2 FVKESK. Trimming cost V 3 bases and J 8 bases, with 7 bases left between them. This CDR3 spans 11 amino acids. The DNA for the CDR3 is TGTGCCAGCAGCCACGGACTCGGCTACACCTTC. It specifies CASSHGLGYTF.

At least ten counts were recorded for this clonotype. The chain links TRBV5-1 to TRBJ2-2, with TRBD1 as a possible D gene (6 bases). V lost 1 base and J lost 0, with 13 bases in between. This CDR3 has 17 residues. Germline assignment: CDR1 SGHRS and CDR2 YFSETQ. The CDR3 DNA sequence: TGCGCCAGCAGCTTGTCAAGGACAGTCGCGAACACCGGGGAGCTGTTTTTT. Amino acid sequence: CASSLSRTVANTGELFF.

This clonotype was counted many times. The V gene is TRBV7-9, the J gene TRBJ1-2, with D possibly matching TRBD1 (6 bases). Per germline, CDR1 SEHNR and CDR2 FQNEAQ (reference sequence). The V end was cut by 5 bases, the J end by 5 bases, with 15 bases between. The CDR3 has 14 amino acids. The CDR3 reads CASSNTGHRYGYTF. CDR3 DNA sequence: TGTGCCAGCAGCAATACGGGACACCGTTATGGCTACACCTTC.

This clonotype was counted at least ten times. The V and J genes are TRBV12-3 or TRBV12-4 and TRBJ2-5; D is uncertain. Trimming cost V 3 bases and J 2 bases, with 13 bases left between them. This CDR3 has 15 residues. The CDR3 sequence: CASSFSRKSQETQYF. The CDR3 nucleotides read TGTGCCAGCAGTTTTTCAAGGAAAAGTCAAGAGACCCAGTACTTC.

Turning to this clonotype: A much larger clonotype is one base distant, so this may be a read error. The CDR3 nucleotides are TGTGCCAGCAGCTGGGTGACTAGCGGTAGGGAGACCCCGTACTTC. Its protein product is CASSWVTSGRETPYF. The V gene is TRBV5-4, the J gene TRBJ2-5; 9 bases are shared with TRBD2. This CDR3 comprises 15 residues. Germline CDR1 reads SGHNT; CDR2 reads YYREEE (reference sequence). The variable domain in full, with the rest retrieved from reference TRBV5-4 and TRBJ2-5, is ETGVTQSPTHLIKTRGQQVTLRCSSQSGHNTVSWYQQALGQGPQFIFQYYREEENGRGNFPPRFSGLQFPNYSSELNVNALELDDSALYLCASSWVTSGRETPYFGPGTRLLVL.

The chain employs TRBV5-5 and TRBJ2-1, with D possibly being TRBD2 (5 bases). The germline V gene has CDR1 SGHKS and CDR2 YYEKEE (reference sequence). The CDR3 length is 13 residues. The germline V and J ends were trimmed by 1 base and 7 bases, with 9 bases remaining between them. Here the CDR3 DNA reads TGTGCCAGCAGCTTGCTGCCGGGAAATGAGCAGTTCTTC. It yields the protein CASSLLPGNEQFF.

V usage is TRBV18 and J usage is TRBJ2-7; D remains unclear. The CDR3 extends over 15 amino acids. Trimming cost V 3 bases and J 3 bases, with 15 bases left between them. Germline V gene sequence: CDR1 KGHSH, CDR2 LQKENI. The CDR3 DNA reads as TGTGCCAGCTCACCGGCGGCCCTCGACGGCTACGAGCAGTACTTC. It specifies CASSPAALDGYEQYF.

This clonotype was seen repeatedly, ten times or more. V and J are TRBV18 and TRBJ2-5; a weak D match, TRBD1 (6 bases). This CDR3 is 14 amino acids long. The germline gives CDR1 KGHSH, CDR2 LQKENI. Between the trimmed V and J ends, which lost 6 bases and 1 base, there was a span of 12 bases. The CDR3 spells CASSRQTGQETQYF. CDR3 in DNA: TGTGCCAGCTCGCGACAGACAGGCCAAGAGACCCAGTACTTC.

Note on this clonotype: This may come from a read error, since a much larger clone is one base off. V is TRBV6-2 or TRBV6-3 and J is TRBJ1-5, with 10 bases lining up with TRBD1. CDR1 and CDR2 (germline): MNHEY, SVGEGT. The CDR3 runs to 18 residues. Trimming removed 8 bases from V and 4 bases from J; junction bases left unmatched: 17. The CDR3 sequence is CASRFQGRTGGLNQPQHF. In nucleotides, the CDR3 is TGTGCCAGCCGTTTCCAGGGACGGACAGGGGGTCTAAATCAGCCCCAGCATTTT.

Of note for this clonotype: Since a much larger clone is just one base distant, this may be a read error. The chain recombines TRBV7-2 with TRBJ2-5; tentatively, D is TRBD1 or TRBD2 (6 bases each). Germline V gene data show CDR1 as SGHTA and CDR2 as FQGNSA. The V and J ends lost 1 base and 5 bases respectively, with 17 bases between them. The CDR3 sequence is 16 residues long. DNA of the CDR3: TGTACCAGCAGCTTAGAAGGGTGGGGGGCGAGGGAGACCCAGTACTTC. Translating it yields CTSSLEGWGARETQYF.